This T cell receptor beta chain was recovered during a study of CD8 T cells in ankylosing spondylitis. The CDR3 contains 13 residues. The V gene's germline CDR1 is LGHDT and CDR2 YNNKEL (reference sequence). Losses at the gene ends were 0 bases for V and 7 bases for J; bases not matched to a gene: 2. It was by quantitative 5'-RACE with molecular barcodes that TCR beta libraries were made. TCRdb fed the 5' RACE reads into MiXCR, producing one record per CDR3 protein. The sample has 350,000 to 400,000 distinct CDR3 sequences; 20% are singletons. V and J are TRBV3-1 and TRBJ1-1, with 7 bases lining up with TRBD1. The TCR originated in a male donor with ankylosing spondylitis or in good health (not recorded which). The sequenced sample consisted of blood, either unsorted or a sorted T cell fraction (not recorded which). The CDR3 bases are TGTGCCAGCAGCCAAGATGGGGACAGTGAAGCTTTCTTT. It translates to CASSQDGDSEAFF.